This is a list of T cell receptor beta chains from one sample in a study of T cells in Graves' hyperthyroidism and ophthalmopathy. MiXCR, run by TCRdb on the multiplex PCR reads, gives a single entry per CDR3 protein. The profile shows 400,000 to 500,000 distinct CDR3 sequences, about 13% of them singletons. The specimen sequenced was blood. These TCRs come from a woman under 30 with Graves' hyperthyroidism. The CDR3 runs from the conserved cysteine through the conserved F or W. D genes are given only for firm matches. Rows give clone size only sometimes, using once, few, many, or a class for an expanded clone.

TGTGCCAGCAGTTACGTTACGAGGAGTCAGCCCCAGCATTTT	CASSYVTRSQPQHF	TRBV6-2/TRBV6-3	few	TRBJ1-5	NA
TGTGCCAGCAGCGTAGCCGGCGGGGGGGAGGGGCCCCGCGATGAGCAGTTCTTC	CASSVAGGGEGPRDEQFF	TRBV9	many	TRBJ2-1	TRBD2
TGCGCCAGCAGTGAGATCAGGGGAGATACGCAGTATTTT	CASSEIRGDTQYF	TRBV10-1	few	TRBJ2-3	NA
TGTGCCAGCAGCTTATATAGCGCCGCGAACACCGGGGAGCTGTTTTTT	CASSLYSAANTGELFF	TRBV11-2	many	TRBJ2-2	NA
TGCGCCAGCAGTGAGTCGGCAGCTAACACAGATACGCAGTATTTT	CASSESAANTDTQYF	TRBV10-1	NA	TRBJ2-3	NA
TGCAGTGCCCCACACAGGGGACGCAATCAGCCCCAGCATTTT	CSAPHRGRNQPQHF	TRBV20-1	NA	TRBJ1-5	TRBD1
TGTGCCAGCAGTTACAGCGGGAGAGGGGATACGCAGTATTTT	CASSYSGRGDTQYF	TRBV6-5	many	TRBJ2-3	TRBD2
TGTGCCAGCAGCAAGCTAGACACCTACGAGCAGTACTTC	CASSKLDTYEQYF	TRBV9	NA	TRBJ2-7	NA
TGTGCCAGCAGGAGGACAGGGGGCAATGAGCAGTTCTTC	CASRRTGGNEQFF	TRBV28	many	TRBJ2-1	TRBD1
TGCAGTGCTAGAGATCTCTCTTCGGGCGAGCAGTACTTC	CSARDLSSGEQYF	TRBV20-1	many	TRBJ2-7	NA
TGTGCCAGCAGTTTATCCCCCAGGGGGCGCAGACAGCCCCAGCATTTT	CASSLSPRGRRQPQHF	TRBV28	many	TRBJ1-5	TRBD1
TGCGCCAGCAGCCTGTCCGGGACAGGGGAAAACATTCAGTACTTC	CASSLSGTGENIQYF	TRBV5-1	many	TRBJ2-4	TRBD1
TGTGCCAGCAGCGTGAGCCCGGGACAAAACACCGGGGAGCTGTTTTTT	CASSVSPGQNTGELFF	TRBV9	few	TRBJ2-2	NA
TGCGCCAGCAGTGAGTCGGGGGCGCGGAACGAGCAGTACTTC	CASSESGARNEQYF	TRBV10-2	many	TRBJ2-7	NA
TGTGCCAGCAGCCTCTCCTCAGGAAGCAATGAGCAGTTCTTC	CASSLSSGSNEQFF	TRBV3-1	many	TRBJ2-1	NA
TGTGCCAGCAGCTTAGCTAGCGGGAGTCATAATGAGCAGTTCTTC	CASSLASGSHNEQFF	TRBV7-2	many	TRBJ2-1	TRBD2
TGTGCCAGCAGCCCGCGACCCGCGGACAGGGTGGAGAATAGGGTCTATGGCTACACCTTC	CASSPRPADRVENRVYGYTF	TRBV9	NA	TRBJ1-2	TRBD1
TGTGCCACGGACAGCCAAGAGACCCAGTACTTC	CATDSQETQYF	TRBV28	many	TRBJ2-5	NA
TGCAGTGCTAGAGTTGGGGGGGCGAACACTGAAGCTTTCTTT	CSARVGGANTEAFF	TRBV20-1	many	TRBJ1-1	NA
TGTGCCAGCAGCTTAGAGAGGGTCACCGGGGAGCTGTTTTTT	CASSLERVTGELFF	TRBV11-2	many	TRBJ2-2	NA
TGCAGCGTTGAGCCGGTGGATAGGAGCTCCTACAATGAGCAGTACTTC	CSVEPVDRSSYNEQYF	TRBV29-1	NA	TRBJ2-7	NA
TGTGCCACCGCGCCGTCTTCCCAGAACACCGGGGAGCTGTTTTTT	CATAPSSQNTGELFF	TRBV6-1	many	TRBJ2-2	NA
TGCAGCGTTGAAGATCCCCTCGATCCCATCGGGGAGACCCAGTACTTC	CSVEDPLDPIGETQYF	TRBV29-1	many	TRBJ2-5	NA
TGTGCCAGCAGTCAAGAGACAGGCACTAATGAAAAACTGTTTTTT	CASSQETGTNEKLFF	TRBV28	many	TRBJ1-4	NA
TGTGCCAGCAGCCAGGACAGGAGCTCCTACAATGAGCAGTTCTTC	CASSQDRSSYNEQFF	TRBV6-2/TRBV6-3	many	TRBJ2-1	TRBD1
TGTGCCAGCAGTTTTCGGGAGGTCTACGAGCAGTACTTC	CASSFREVYEQYF	TRBV28	NA	TRBJ2-7	TRBD2
TGTGCCAGCAGTGAAACCGGGACAGGGTCTCCTTACGAGCAGTACTTC	CASSETGTGSPYEQYF	TRBV25-1	many	TRBJ2-7	TRBD1
TGTGCCAGCAGTTACTCGACAGTCACCGGGGAGCTGTTTTTT	CASSYSTVTGELFF	TRBV6-2/TRBV6-3	few	TRBJ2-2	NA
TGTGCCAGCAGTTTACATAACAACGCAGATACGCAGTATTTT	CASSLHNNADTQYF	TRBV12-3/TRBV12-4	many	TRBJ2-3	NA